The present entry profiles one T cell receptor (beta chain) with its context. This sample stems from a study of T cells expressing NK-cell markers. Turning to the study itself: CD3+CD56+NKG2C+, CD3+CD56+NKG2C- and CD3+CD56-NKG2C+ T cells, once sorted, supplied the TCR beta repertoires.

No DNA is given; TCRdb re-called the 5' RACE reads and lists each CDR3 protein once. In total, the table holds 250,000 or so distinct CDR3 sequences. The CDR3 consists of 11 residues. The germline CDR1 and CDR2 sequences are SGHAT and FQNNGV. This clonotype was obtained from a woman aged 18 to 75 in good health. Sequencing was performed on blood T cells: a sorted CD56 or NKG2C T cell subset, CD4+ or CD8+ T cells, or bulk PBMC T cells (not recorded which). The chain uses TRBV11-2 and TRBJ1-1. CDR3 sequence: CASSLLQEAFF.